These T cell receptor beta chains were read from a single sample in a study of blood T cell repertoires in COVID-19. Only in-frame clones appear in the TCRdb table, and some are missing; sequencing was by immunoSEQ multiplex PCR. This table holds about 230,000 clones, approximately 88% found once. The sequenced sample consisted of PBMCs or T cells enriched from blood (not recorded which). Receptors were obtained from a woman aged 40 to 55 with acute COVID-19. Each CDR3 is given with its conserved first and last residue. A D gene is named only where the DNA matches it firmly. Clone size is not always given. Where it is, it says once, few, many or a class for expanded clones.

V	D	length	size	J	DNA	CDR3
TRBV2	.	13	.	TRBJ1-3	TGTGCCAGCAGCCGAACAGGTGGAAACACCATATATTTT	CASSRTGGNTIYF
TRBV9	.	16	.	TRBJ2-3	TGTGCCAGCAGCGTAGCGTCAGGGTTCAGCACAGATACGCAGTATTTT	CASSVASGFSTDTQYF
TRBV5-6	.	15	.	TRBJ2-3	TGTGCCAGCAGCATAGGACAGTCTAGCACAGATACGCAGTATTTT	CASSIGQSSTDTQYF
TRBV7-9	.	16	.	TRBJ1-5	TGTGCCAGCAGCCCCCTTGGGCAGGGGAGCAATCAGCCCCAGCATTTT	CASSPLGQGSNQPQHF
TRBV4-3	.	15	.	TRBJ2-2	TGCGCCAGCAGCCAAGATTCACAGAACACCGGGGAGCTGTTTTTT	CASSQDSQNTGELFF
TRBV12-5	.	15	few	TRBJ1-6	TGTGCTAGTGGTTTGACAGGAATTAGATTTGCCCCCCTCCACTTT	CASGLTGIRFAPLHF
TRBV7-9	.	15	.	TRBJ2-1	TGTGCCAGCAGCTTAGTCGGGGGGCACTACAATGAGCAGTTCTTC	CASSLVGGHYNEQFF
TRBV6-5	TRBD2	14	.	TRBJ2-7	TGTGCCAGCAGTTACAGGCGGGGGGTTTACGAGCAGTACTTC	CASSYRRGVYEQYF
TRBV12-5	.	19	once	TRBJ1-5	TGTGCTAGTGGTCAATTAGGGACAAGTCTAGACTTTAGCAATCAGCCCCAGCATTTT	CASGQLGTSLDFSNQPQHF
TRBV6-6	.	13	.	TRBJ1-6	TGTGCCAGCAAGCCAGGGCTAAATTCACCCCTCCACTTT	CASKPGLNSPLHF
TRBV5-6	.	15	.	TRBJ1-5	TGTGCCAGCAGCTTAAGACAAACTAGCAATCAGCCCCAGCATTTT	CASSLRQTSNQPQHF
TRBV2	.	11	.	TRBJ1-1	TGTGCCAGCAGTCCGTTCACTGAAGCTTTCTTT	CASSPFTEAFF
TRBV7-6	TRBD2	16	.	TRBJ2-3	TGTGCCAGCAGCGCTAGGGGACTACCGAACACAGATACGCAGTATTTT	CASSARGLPNTDTQYF
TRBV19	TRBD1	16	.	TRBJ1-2	TGTGCCAGTAGTAGGTCCCGACAGGGCCAGAACTATGGCTACACCTTC	CASSRSRQGQNYGYTF
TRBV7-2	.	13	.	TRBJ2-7	TGTGCCAGCACCCCCAGGAACGAATACGAGCAGTACTTC	CASTPRNEYEQYF
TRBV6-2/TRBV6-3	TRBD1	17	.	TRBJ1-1	TGTGCCAGCAGTTACTCATCAGGGGGCGGGTTTAACACTGAAGCTTTCTTT	CASSYSSGGGFNTEAFF